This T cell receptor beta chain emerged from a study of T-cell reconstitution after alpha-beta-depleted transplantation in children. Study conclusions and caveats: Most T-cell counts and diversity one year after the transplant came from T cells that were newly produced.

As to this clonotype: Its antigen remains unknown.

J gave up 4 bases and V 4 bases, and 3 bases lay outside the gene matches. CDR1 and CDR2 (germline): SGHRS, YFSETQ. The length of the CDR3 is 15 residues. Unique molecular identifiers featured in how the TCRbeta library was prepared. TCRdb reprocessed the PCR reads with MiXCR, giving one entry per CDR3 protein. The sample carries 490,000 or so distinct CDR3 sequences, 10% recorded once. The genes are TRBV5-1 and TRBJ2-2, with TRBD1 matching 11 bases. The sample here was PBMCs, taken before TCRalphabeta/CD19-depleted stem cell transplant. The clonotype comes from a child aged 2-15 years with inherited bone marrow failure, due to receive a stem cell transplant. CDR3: CASSTGTGGTGELFF. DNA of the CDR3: TGCGCCAGCAGCACAGGGACAGGGGGCACCGGGGAGCTGTTTTTT. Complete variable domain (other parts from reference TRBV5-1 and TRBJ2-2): KAGVTQTPRYLIKTRGQQVTLSCSPISGHRSVSWYQQTPGQGLQFLFEYFSETQRNKGNFPGRFSGRQFSNSRSEMNVSTLELGDSALYLCASSTGTGGTGELFFGEGSRLTVL.